This TCR beta chain appears in the sequencing data of a study of blood T cell repertoires in COVID-19. Study-level background: The United States, Italy and Spain were the sources of the acute and convalescent COVID-19 samples. In each case, the material was cDNA or gDNA derived from T cells, B-cell-depleted T cells, or PBMCs.

Original processing methods: Amplification of reference gene primers provided the estimated nucleated cell counts. Profiling relied on immunoSEQ multiplex PCR, and the TCRdb table lists in-frame clones only, not all of them. V and J calls and clone size follow that table, whereas D and trimming were derived from the DNA. This table has roughly 380,000 clones, about 88% appearing once. The junction had 7 bases not matched to a gene; V was cut back by 0 bases and J by 12 bases. Germline V gene data show CDR1 as SGHKS and CDR2 as YYEKEE (reference sequence). CDR3 length equals 14 residues. Seattle patients were enrolled during active infection and followed longitudinally.

The TCR originated in a woman aged 35 to 49 with COVID-19, enrolled during active disease. Sequenced: peripheral blood. The V call is TRBV5-5, the J call TRBJ2-1; 9 bases are shared with TRBD1. The CDR3 here is CASSLAGQGYGQFF. The CDR3 region has the DNA TGTGCCAGCAGCTTGGCGGGACAGGGTTACGGGCAGTTCTTC.